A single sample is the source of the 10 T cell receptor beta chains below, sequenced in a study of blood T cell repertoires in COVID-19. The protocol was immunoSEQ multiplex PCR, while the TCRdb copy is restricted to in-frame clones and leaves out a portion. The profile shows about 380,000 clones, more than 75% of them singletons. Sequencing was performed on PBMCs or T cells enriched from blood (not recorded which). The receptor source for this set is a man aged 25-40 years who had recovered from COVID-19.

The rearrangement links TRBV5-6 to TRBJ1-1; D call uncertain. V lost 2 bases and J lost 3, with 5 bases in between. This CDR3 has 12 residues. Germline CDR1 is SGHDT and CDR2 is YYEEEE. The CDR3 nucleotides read TGTGCCAGCAGCTTCGGGTACACTGAAGCTTTCTTT. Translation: CASSFGYTEAFF.

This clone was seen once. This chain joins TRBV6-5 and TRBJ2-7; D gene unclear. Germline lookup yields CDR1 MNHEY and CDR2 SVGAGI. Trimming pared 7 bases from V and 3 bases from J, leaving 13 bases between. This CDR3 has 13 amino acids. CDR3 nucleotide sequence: TGTGCCAGCACCAATACTGGTTTCTACGAGCAGTACTTC. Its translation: CASTNTGFYEQYF.

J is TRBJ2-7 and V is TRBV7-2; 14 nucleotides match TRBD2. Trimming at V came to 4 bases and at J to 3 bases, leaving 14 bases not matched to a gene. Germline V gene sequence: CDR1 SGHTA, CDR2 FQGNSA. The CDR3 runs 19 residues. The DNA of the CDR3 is TGTGCCAGCAGCTGGCGTACGGGACTAGCGGGGGAACTCCACTACGAGCAGTACTTC. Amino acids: CASSWRTGLAGELHYEQYF.

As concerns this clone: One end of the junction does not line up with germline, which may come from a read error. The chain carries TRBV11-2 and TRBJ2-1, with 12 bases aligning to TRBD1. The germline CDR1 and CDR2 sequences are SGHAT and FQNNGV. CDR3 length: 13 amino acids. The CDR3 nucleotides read TGTGCCAGCAGCTCCGGGACAGGGGGCAGCGGGGTCTTC. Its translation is CASSSGTGGSGVF.

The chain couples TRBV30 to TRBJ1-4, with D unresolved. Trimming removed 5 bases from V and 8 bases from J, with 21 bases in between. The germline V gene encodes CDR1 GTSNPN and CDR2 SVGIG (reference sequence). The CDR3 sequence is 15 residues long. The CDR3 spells CAWAGTVGFGEKLFF. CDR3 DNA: TGTGCCTGGGCTGGTACGGTCGGGTTCGGGGAAAAACTGTTTTTT.

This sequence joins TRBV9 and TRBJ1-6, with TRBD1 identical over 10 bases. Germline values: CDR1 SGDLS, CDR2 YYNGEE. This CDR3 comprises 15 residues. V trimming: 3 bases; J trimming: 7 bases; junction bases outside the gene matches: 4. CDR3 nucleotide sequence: TGTGCCAGCAGCGCAGGGGGACAGGGGAATTCACCCCTCCACTTT. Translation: CASSAGGQGNSPLHF.

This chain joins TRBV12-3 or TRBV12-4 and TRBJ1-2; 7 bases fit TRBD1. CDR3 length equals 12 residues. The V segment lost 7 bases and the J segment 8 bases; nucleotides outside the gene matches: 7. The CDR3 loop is CASTVQGSGYTF. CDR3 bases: TGTGCCAGCACCGTACAGGGGAGCGGCTACACCTTC.

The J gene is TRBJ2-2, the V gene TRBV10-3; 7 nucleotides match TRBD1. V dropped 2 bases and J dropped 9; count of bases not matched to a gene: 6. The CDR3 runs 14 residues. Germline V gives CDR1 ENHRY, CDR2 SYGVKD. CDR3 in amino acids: CAISEGQVARELFF. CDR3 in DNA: TGTGCCATCAGTGAGGGACAGGTCGCCCGGGAGCTGTTTTTT.

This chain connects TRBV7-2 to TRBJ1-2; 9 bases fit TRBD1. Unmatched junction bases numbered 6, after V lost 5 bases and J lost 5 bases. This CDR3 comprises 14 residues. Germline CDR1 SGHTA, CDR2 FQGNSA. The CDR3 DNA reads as TGTGCCAGCAGCCAGCCGGGACAGGGTTATGGCTACACCTTC. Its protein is CASSQPGQGYGYTF.

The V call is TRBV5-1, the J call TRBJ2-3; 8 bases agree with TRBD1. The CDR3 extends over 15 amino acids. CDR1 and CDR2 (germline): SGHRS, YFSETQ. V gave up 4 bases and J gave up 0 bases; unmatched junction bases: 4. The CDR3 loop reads CASSPTGESTDTQYF. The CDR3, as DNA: TGCGCCAGCAGCCCGACAGGGGAGAGCACAGATACGCAGTATTTT.